This T cell receptor beta chain originates from a study of blood T cell repertoires in COVID-19. The CDR3 is made up of 16 amino acids. From germline, CDR1 is MDHEN and CDR2 SYDVKM. After removal of 4 bases from V and 4 bases from J, the junction contained 5 bases not matched to a gene. TCRdb's copy holds only in-frame clones and misses some; the assay was immunoSEQ multiplex PCR. The sample lists 50,000 to 65,000 clones, 80% to 90% occurring once. The source of this sequence is a human donor in a cohort sampled during active COVID-19. The material sequenced was peripheral blood. V gene TRBV28 combines with J gene TRBJ2-7; TRBD2 aligns across 15 bases. The CDR3, as DNA: TGTGCCAGCAGTTCATTAGGACTAGCGGGAGGGTACGAGCAGTACTTC. Translated: CASSSLGLAGGYEQYF.